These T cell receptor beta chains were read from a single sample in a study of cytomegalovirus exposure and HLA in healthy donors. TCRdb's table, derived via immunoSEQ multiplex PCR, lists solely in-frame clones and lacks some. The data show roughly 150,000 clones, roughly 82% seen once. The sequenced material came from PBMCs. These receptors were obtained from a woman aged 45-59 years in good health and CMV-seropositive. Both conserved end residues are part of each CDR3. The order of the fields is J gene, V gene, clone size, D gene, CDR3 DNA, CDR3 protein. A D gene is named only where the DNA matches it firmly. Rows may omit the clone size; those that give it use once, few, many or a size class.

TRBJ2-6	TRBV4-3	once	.	TGCGCCAGCAGCCAGGAACAAGGGGTCTCTGGGGCCAACGTCCTGACTTTC	CASSQEQGVSGANVLTF
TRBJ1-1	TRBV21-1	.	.	TGTGCCAGCAGCAAAAAGGAGGGGGCGTACACTGAAGCTTTCTTT	CASSKKEGAYTEAFF
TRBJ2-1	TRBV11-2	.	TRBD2	TGTGCCAGCAGAGCCCTAGCGGGGTTAAACTACAATGAGCAGTTCTTC	CASRALAGLNYNEQFF
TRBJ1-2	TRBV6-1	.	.	TGTGCCAGCAGTGAAGAGCCACGGGGATTTCTAGGCTACACCTTC	CASSEEPRGFLGYTF
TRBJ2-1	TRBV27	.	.	TGTGCCAGCACCCCCGGACGGGGTGAGCAGTTCTTC	CASTPGRGEQFF
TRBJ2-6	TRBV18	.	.	TGTGCCAGCTCACCCTCGACAGGCTCCGGGGTGGGGGCCAACGTCCTGACTTTC	CASSPSTGSGVGANVLTF
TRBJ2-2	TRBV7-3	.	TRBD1	TGTGCCAGCAGCCAGACAGGGTATGGCGGGGAGCTGTTTTTT	CASSQTGYGGELFF
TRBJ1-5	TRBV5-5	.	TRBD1	TGTGCCAGCAGCCCCGGGACAGGGGGCCGTTTGAGCAATCAGCCCCAGCATTTT	CASSPGTGGRLSNQPQHF
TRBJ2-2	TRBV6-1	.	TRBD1	TGTGCCAGCAGAGGGGACAGGGCCTTGGCCGGGGAGCTGTTTTTT	CASRGDRALAGELFF
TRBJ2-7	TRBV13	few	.	TGTGCCAGCAGCTCTAGGGAGCCAGAGCAGTACTTC	CASSSREPEQYF
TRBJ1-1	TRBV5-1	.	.	TGCGCCAGCAGCTTGCAGGGTACCACTGAAGCTTTCTTT	CASSLQGTTEAFF
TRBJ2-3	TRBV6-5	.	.	TGTGCCAGCTGTTCCAGGGGAACAGATACGCAGTATTTT	CASCSRGTDTQYF
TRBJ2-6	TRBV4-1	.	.	TGCGCCAGCAGCCAGGGGTATTCCGGAGGGTATGGGGCCAACGTCCTGACTTTC	CASSQGYSGGYGANVLTF
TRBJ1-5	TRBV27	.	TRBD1	TGTGCCAGCAAGACAGGGGTGGGTAGCAATCAGCCCCAGCATTTT	CASKTGVGSNQPQHF
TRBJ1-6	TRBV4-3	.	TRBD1	TGCGCCAGCAGCCAAGATGGGGAGACAGGGTGGGATTCACCCCTCCACTTT	CASSQDGETGWDSPLHF
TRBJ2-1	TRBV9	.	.	TGTGCCAGCAGCGTAGAGGTAGGGGAAGGGTGGGACAATGAGCAGTTCTTC	CASSVEVGEGWDNEQFF
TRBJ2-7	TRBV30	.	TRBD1	TGTGCCTGGAGCCGAGGGACAGGGGGCGAGCAGTACTTC	CAWSRGTGGEQYF
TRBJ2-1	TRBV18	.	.	TGTGCCAGCTCTCCCCCGGGCAATGAGCAGTTCTTC	CASSPPGNEQFF
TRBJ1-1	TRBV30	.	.	TGTGCCTGGAGTGTAATGTTCGGGGGCGGGGGCGAGGCTTTCTTT	CAWSVMFGGGGEAFF
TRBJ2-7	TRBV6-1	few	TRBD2	TGTGCCAGCAGTGAAGCCTCCACTAGCGGGGTACCTGAGCAGTACTTC	CASSEASTSGVPEQYF
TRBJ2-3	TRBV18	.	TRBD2	TGTGCCAGCTCACCATTCTATAGCGGGGACGCAGATACGCAGTATTTT	CASSPFYSGDADTQYF
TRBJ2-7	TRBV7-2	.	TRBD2	TGTGCCAGCAGCTTAGTTAGCGGGGGCTACGAGCAGTACTTC	CASSLVSGGYEQYF
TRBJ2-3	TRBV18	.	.	TGTGCCAGCTCACCATGGGCAGGGACAGATACGCAGTATTTT	CASSPWAGTDTQYF
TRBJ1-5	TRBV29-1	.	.	TGCAGCGTTGGGGGGGGAAATCAGCCCCAGCATTTT	CSVGGGNQPQHF
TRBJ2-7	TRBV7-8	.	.	TGTGCCAGCAGCTTAGCAACAGGGATCACCTACGAGCAGTACTTC	CASSLATGITYEQYF
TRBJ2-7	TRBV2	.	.	TGTGCCAGCAGTGTGGCAGATAATGACGAGCAGTACTTC	CASSVADNDEQYF
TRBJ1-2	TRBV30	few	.	TGTGCCTGGAGTGTAAGGGGCCAGTCGAGGAACTATGGCTACACCTTC	CAWSVRGQSRNYGYTF
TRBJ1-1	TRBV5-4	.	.	TGTGCCAGCAGCTTTTGGCCCCTGAACACTGAAGCTTTCTTT	CASSFWPLNTEAFF
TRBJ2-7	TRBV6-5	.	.	TGTGCCAGCAGTTACTCTGGGACACTGAGCTCCTACGAGCAGTACTTC	CASSYSGTLSSYEQYF
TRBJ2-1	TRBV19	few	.	TGTGCCAGTAGTCGTTCCCGCGGCGATGAGCAGTTCTTC	CASSRSRGDEQFF
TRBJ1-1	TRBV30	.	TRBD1	TGTGCCTCGCAGGGACAGATGAACACTGAAGCTTTCTTT	CASQGQMNTEAFF
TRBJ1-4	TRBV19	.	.	TGTGCCACCGCCGTCCCCTCGAAGGGGGAAAAACTGTTTTTT	CATAVPSKGEKLFF
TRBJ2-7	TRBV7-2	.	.	TGTGCCAGCAGCTGGGCGGGGGACATATACGAGCAGTACTTC	CASSWAGDIYEQYF
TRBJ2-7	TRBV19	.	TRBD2	TGTGCCAGTAGTACCAATAGCGGGGAGGTCGAGCAGTACTTC	CASSTNSGEVEQYF
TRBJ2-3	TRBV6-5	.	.	TGTGCCAGCAGGCTGATGCCCTCTAGCACAGATACGCAATATTTT	CASRLMPSSTDTQYF
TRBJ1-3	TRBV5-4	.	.	TGTGCCAGCAGCACGTACAGCTCTGGAAACACCATATATTTT	CASSTYSSGNTIYF
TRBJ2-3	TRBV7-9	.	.	TGTGCCAGCAGCACGACAGGTGCTAGCACAGATACGCAGTATTTT	CASSTTGASTDTQYF
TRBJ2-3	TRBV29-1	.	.	TGCAGCAATCCCCAGGGCAAGGCGGCAGATACGCAGTATTTT	CSNPQGKAADTQYF
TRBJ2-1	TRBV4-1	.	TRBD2	TGCGCCAGCAGCCTAAGACTAGCGGGGGACCTCTACAATGAGCAGTTCTTC	CASSLRLAGDLYNEQFF
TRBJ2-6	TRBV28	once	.	TGTGCCAGCAGTTTGGCCTCTGGGGCCAACGTCCTGACTTTC	CASSLASGANVLTF
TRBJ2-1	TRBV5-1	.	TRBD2	TGCGCCAGCAGTCCTAGACCCCCGGGTTCGGGGGGCAATGAGCAGTTCTTC	CASSPRPPGSGGNEQFF
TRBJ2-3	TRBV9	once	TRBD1	TGTGCCAGCGGGACAGGGGCCATCGCTAGCACAGATACGCAGTATTTT	CASGTGAIASTDTQYF
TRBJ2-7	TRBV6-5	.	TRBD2	TGTGCCAGCAGGCGTCTAGCGGGGGTACACGAGCAGTACTTC	CASRRLAGVHEQYF
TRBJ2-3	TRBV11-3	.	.	TGTGCCAGCAGCCGTGGGAGTCTAGATACGCAGTATTTT	CASSRGSLDTQYF
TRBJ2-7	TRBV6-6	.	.	TGTGCCAGCAGTAGCAGGGCCGAGCAGTACTTC	CASSSRAEQYF
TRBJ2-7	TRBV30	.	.	TGTGCCTGGAGTCCTGGCAGGGGTTACGAGCAGTACTTC	CAWSPGRGYEQYF
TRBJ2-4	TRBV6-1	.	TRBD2	TGTGCCAGCAGTGAAGCGCGGGGGGCCGACTTAGCCAAAAACATTCAGTACTTC	CASSEARGADLAKNIQYF
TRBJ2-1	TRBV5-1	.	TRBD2	TGCGCCAGCAGCTCGCTAGCGGGGGGCCGGAATGAGCAGTTCTTC	CASSSLAGGRNEQFF
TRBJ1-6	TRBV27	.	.	TGTGCCAGCAGTTTGCAGGGGAGAACGGTCTCACCCCTCCACTTT	CASSLQGRTVSPLHF
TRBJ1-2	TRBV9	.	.	TGTGCCAGCAGCTTTAGAGGGATTGGGCGCGGCTACACCTTC	CASSFRGIGRGYTF
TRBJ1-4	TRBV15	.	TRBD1	TGTGCCACCAGCAGCCTCAGGACAGGGAAGGAAAAACTGTTTTTT	CATSSLRTGKEKLFF
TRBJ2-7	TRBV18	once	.	TGTGCCAGCTCACTACAGGGGAGGTACGAGCAGTACTTC	CASSLQGRYEQYF
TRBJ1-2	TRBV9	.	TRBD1	TGTGCCAGCAGCCAGGGGGTAGGCTACACCTTC	CASSQGVGYTF